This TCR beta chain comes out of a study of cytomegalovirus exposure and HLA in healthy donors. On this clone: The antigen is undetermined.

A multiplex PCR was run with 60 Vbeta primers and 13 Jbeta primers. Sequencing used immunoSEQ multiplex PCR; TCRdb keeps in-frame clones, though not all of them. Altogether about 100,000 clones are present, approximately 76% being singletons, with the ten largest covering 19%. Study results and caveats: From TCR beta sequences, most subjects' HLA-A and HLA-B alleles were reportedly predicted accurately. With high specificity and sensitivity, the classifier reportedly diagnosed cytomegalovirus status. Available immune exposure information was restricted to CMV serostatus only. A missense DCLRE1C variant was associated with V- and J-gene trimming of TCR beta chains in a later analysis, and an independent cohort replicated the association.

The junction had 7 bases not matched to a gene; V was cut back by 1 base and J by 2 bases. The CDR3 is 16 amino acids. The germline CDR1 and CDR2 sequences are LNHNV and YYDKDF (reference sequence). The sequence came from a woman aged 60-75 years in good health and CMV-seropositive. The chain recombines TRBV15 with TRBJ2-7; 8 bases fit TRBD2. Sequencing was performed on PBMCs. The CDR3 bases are TGTGCCACCAGCAGAGTTCCTGCGGGAGGAACCTACGAGCAGTACTTC. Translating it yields CATSRVPAGGTYEQYF.